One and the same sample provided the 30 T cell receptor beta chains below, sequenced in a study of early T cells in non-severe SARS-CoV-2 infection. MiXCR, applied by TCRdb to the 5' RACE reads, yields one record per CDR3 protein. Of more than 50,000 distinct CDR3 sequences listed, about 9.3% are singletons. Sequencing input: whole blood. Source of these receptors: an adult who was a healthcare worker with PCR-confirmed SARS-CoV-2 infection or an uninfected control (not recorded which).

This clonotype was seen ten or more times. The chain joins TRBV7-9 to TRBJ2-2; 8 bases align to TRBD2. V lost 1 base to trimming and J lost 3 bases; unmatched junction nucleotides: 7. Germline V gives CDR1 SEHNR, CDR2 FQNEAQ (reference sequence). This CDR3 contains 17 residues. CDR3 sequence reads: CASSLGSAGVYTGELFF. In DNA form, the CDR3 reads TGTGCCAGCAGCTTAGGTTCAGCGGGAGTGTACACCGGGGAGCTGTTTTTT.

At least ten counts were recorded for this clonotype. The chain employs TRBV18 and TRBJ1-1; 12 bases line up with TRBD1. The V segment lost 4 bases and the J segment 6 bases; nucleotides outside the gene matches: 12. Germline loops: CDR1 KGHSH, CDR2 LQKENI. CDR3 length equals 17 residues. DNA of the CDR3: TGTGCCAGCTCACTCTCCGGGACAGGGGGCCGTTTATCTGAAGCTTTCTTT. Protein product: CASSLSGTGGRLSEAFF. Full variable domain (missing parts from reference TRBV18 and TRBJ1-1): NAGVMQNPRHLVRRRGQEARLRCSPMKGHSHVYWYRQLPEEGLKFMVYLQKENIIDESGMPKERFSAEFPKEGPSILRIQQVVRGDSAAYFCASSLSGTGGRLSEAFFGQGTRLTVV.

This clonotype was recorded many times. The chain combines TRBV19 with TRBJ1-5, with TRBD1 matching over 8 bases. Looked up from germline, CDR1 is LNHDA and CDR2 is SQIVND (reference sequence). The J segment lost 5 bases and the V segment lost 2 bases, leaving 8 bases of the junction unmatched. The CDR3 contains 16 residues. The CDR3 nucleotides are TGTGCCAGTAGTATACGAAGACAGGGGTTTGATCAGCCCCAGCATTTT. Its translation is CASSIRRQGFDQPQHF.

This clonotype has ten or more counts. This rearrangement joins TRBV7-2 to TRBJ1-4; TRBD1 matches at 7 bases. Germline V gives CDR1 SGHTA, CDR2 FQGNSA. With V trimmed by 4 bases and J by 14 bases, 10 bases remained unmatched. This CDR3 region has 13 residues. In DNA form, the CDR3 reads TGTGCCAGCAGCTCCATAACAGGGGCCAGGCTGTTTTTT. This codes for CASSSITGARLFF.

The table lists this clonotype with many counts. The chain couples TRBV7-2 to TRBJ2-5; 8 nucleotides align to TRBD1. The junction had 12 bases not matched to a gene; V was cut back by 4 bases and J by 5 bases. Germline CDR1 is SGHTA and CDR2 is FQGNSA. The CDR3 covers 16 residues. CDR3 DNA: TGTGCCAGCAGCTATGAGGGGACAGGAGGAGGGGAGACCCAGTACTTC. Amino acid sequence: CASSYEGTGGGETQYF.

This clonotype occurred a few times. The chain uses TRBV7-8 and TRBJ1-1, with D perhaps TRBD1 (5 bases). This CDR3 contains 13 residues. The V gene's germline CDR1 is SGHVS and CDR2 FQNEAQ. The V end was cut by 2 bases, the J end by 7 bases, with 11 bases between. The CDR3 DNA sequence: TGTGCCAGCAGCTTATTGGCGGGGGATGAAGCTTTCTTT. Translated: CASSLLAGDEAFF.

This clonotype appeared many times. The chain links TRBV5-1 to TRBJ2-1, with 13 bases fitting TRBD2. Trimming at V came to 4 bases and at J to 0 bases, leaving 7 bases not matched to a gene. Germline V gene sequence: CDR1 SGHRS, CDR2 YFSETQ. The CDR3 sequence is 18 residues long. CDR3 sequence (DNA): TGCGCCAGCAGCCCCGGACTAGCGGGAGCCCGCTCCTACAATGAGCAGTTCTTC. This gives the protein CASSPGLAGARSYNEQFF.

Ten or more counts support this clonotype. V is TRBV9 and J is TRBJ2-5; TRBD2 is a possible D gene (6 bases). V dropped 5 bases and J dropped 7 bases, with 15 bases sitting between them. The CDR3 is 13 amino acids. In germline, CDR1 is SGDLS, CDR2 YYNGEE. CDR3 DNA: TGTGCCAGCAGTAGGTCTAGCGCGGGGACCCAGTACTTC. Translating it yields CASSRSSAGTQYF.

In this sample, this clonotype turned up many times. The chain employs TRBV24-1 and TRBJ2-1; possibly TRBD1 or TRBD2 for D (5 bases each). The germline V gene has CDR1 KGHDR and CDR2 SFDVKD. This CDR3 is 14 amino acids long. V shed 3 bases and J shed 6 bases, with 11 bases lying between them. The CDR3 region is CATSDVGGLNEQFF. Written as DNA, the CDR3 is TGTGCCACCAGTGATGTTGGGGGTCTCAATGAGCAGTTCTTC.

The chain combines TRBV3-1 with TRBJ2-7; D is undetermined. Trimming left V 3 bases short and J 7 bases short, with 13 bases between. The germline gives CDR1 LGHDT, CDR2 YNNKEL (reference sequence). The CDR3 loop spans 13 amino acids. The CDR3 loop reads CASSHLNSREQYF. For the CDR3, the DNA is TGTGCCAGCAGCCACCTGAATTCGAGGGAGCAGTACTTC.

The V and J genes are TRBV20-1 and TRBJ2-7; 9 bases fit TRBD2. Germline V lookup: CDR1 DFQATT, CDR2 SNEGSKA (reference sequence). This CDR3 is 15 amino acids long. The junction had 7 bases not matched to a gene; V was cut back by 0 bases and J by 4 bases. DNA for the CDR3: TGCAGTGCTAGAGAAGGTAGCGGGAGTAGGTACGAGCAGTACTTC. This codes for CSAREGSGSRYEQYF.

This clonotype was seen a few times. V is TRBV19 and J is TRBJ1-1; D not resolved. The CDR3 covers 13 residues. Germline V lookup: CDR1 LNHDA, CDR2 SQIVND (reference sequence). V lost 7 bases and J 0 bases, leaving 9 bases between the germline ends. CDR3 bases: TGTGCCAGTACCCAGTTTATGAACACTGAAGCTTTCTTT. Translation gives CASTQFMNTEAFF.

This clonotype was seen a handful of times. The CDR3 DNA reads as TGCGCCAGCAGTACGGGAAACACTGAAGCTTTCTTT. As protein: CASSTGNTEAFF. This chain links TRBV5-1 with TRBJ1-1; D is uncertain. Germline CDR1 reads SGHRS; CDR2 reads YFSETQ. V was pared by 5 bases and J by 2 bases, with 7 bases between. The CDR3 has 12 amino acids.

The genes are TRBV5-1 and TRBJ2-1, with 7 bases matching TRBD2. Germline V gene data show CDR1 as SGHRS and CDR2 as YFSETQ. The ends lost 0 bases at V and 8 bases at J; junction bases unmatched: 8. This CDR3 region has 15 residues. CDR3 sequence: CASSLEGRAWDEQFF. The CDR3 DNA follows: TGCGCCAGCAGCTTGGAGGGGAGGGCCTGGGATGAGCAGTTCTTC.

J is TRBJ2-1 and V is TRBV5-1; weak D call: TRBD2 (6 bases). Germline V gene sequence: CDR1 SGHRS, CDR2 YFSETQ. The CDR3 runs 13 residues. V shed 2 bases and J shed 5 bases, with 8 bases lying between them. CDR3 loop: CASSFGRDNEQFF. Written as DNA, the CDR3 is TGCGCCAGCAGCTTCGGGAGAGACAATGAGCAGTTCTTC. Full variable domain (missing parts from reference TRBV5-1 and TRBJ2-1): KAGVTQTPRYLIKTRGQQVTLSCSPISGHRSVSWYQQTPGQGLQFLFEYFSETQRNKGNFPGRFSGRQFSNSRSEMNVSTLELGDSALYLCASSFGRDNEQFFGPGTRLTVL.

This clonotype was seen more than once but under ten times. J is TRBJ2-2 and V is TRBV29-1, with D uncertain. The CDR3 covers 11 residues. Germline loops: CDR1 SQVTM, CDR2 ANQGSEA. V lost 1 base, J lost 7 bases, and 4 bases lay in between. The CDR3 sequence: CSVEGGGELFF. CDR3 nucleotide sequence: TGCAGCGTTGAAGGGGGCGGGGAGCTGTTTTTT.

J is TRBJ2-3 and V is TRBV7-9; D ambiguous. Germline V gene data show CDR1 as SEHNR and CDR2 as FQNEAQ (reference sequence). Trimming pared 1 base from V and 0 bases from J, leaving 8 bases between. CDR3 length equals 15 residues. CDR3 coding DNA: TGTGCCAGCAGCTTAGATGGGCGGAGCACAGATACGCAGTATTTT. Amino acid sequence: CASSLDGRSTDTQYF.

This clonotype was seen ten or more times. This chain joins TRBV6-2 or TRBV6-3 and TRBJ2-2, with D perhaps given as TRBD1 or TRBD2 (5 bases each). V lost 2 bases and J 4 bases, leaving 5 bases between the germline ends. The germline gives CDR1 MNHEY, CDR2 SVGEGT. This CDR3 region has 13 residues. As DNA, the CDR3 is TGTGCCAGCAGTTACGGGGGCACCGGGGAGCTGTTTTTT. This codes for CASSYGGTGELFF.

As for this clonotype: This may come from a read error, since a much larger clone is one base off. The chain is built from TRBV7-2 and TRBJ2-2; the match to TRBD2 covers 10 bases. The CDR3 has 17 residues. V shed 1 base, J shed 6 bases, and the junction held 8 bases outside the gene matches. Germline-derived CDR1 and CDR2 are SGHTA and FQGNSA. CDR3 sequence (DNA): TGTGCCAGCAGCTTAGGGACTAGCGGAGGGGGATCCGGGGAGCTGTTTTTT. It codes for CASSLGTSGGGSGELFF. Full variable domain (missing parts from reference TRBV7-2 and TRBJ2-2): GAGVSQSPSNKVTEKGKDVELRCDPISGHTALYWYRQSLGQGLEFLIYFQGNSAPDKSGLPSDRFSAERTGGSVSTLTIQRTQQEDSAVYLCASSLGTSGGGSGELFFGEGSRLTVL.

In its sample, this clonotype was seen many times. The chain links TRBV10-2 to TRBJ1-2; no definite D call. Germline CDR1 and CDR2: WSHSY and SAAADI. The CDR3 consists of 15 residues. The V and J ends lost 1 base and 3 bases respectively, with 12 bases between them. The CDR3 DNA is TGCGCCAGCAGTGAGTGGTCGGGCACGTACTATGGCTACACCTTC. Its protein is CASSEWSGTYYGYTF.

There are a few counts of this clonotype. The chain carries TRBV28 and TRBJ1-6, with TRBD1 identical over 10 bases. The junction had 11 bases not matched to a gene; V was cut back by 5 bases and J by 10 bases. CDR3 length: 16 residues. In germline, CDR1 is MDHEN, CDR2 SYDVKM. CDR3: CASSPYSGQGRSPLHF. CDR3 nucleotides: TGTGCCAGCAGTCCATACTCGGGACAGGGGAGGTCACCCCTCCACTTT.

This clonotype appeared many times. This CDR3 reads CASSKRQGYSNQPQHF. DNA for the CDR3: TGTGCCAGCAGCAAGAGACAGGGTTATAGCAATCAGCCCCAGCATTTT. The rearrangement uses TRBV21-1 and TRBJ1-5; TRBD1 is the table's D call and was not checked against the DNA. TRBV21-1 is given as a pseudogene. The CDR3 loop spans 16 amino acids.

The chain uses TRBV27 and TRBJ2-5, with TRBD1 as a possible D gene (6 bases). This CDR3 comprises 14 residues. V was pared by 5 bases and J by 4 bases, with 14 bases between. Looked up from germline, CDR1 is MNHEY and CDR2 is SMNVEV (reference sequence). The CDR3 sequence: CASSTGTYRETQYF. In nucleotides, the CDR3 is TGTGCCAGCAGTACTGGGACATATCGAGAGACCCAGTACTTC.

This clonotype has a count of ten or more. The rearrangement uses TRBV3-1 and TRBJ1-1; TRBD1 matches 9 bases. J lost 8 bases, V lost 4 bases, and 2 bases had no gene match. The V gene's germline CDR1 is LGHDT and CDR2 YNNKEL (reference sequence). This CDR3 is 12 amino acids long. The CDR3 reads CASSPGTGEAFF. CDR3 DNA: TGTGCCAGCAGCCCCGGGACAGGGGAAGCTTTCTTT.

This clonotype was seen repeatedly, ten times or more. This CDR3 is CASSLFYREETQHF. The CDR3, as DNA: TGTGCCAGCAGTTTATTCTACCGGGAGGAGACCCAGCATTTT. V and J are TRBV28 and TRBJ1-5; no reliable D call. Germline V gene data show CDR1 as MDHEN and CDR2 as SYDVKM. V was pared by 1 base and J by 11 bases, with 15 bases between. This CDR3 spans 14 amino acids. The variable domain in full, with the rest retrieved from reference TRBV28 and TRBJ1-5, is DVKVTQSSRYLVKRTGEKVFLECVQDMDHENMFWYRQDPGLGLRLIYFSYDVKMKEKGDIPEGYSVSREKKERFSLILESASTNQTSMYLCASSLFYREETQHFGDGTRLSIL.

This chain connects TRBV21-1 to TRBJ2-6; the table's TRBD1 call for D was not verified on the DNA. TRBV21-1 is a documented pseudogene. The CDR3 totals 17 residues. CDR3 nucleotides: TGTGCCAGCAGCCCACAGGGGAGACGATCTGGGGCCAACGTCCTGACTTTC. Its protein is CASSPQGRRSGANVLTF.

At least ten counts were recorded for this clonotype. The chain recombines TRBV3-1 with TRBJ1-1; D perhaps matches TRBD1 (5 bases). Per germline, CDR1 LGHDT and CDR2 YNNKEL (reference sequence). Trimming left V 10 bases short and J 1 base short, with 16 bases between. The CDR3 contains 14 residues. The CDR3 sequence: CATSLTAQNTEAFF. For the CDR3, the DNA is TGTGCCACGTCTTTGACAGCTCAGAACACTGAAGCTTTCTTT.

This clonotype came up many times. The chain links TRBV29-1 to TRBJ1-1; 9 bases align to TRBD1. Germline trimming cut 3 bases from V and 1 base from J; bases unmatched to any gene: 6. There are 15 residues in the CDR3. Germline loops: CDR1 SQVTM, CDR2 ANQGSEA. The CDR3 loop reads CSVDGTGGWNTEAFF. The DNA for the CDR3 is TGCAGCGTTGATGGTACAGGGGGCTGGAACACTGAAGCTTTCTTT.

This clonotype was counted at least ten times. The CDR3 nucleotides are TGTGCCAGCAGCTTATTGAACACCGGGGAGCTGTTTTTT. Amino acid sequence: CASSLLNTGELFF. V gene TRBV7-9 combines with J gene TRBJ2-2; no firm D call. Trimming pared 2 bases from V and 1 base from J, leaving 2 bases between. Germline CDR1 and CDR2: SEHNR and FQNEAQ (reference sequence). The CDR3 totals 13 residues.

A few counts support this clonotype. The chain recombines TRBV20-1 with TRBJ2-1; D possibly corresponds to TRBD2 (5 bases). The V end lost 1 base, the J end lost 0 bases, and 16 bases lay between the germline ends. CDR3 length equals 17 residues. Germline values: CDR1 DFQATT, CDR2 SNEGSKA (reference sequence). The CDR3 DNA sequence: TGCAGTGCTAGAGCTTACCCCTCTAGCCGCTCCTACAATGAGCAGTTCTTC. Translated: CSARAYPSSRSYNEQFF.